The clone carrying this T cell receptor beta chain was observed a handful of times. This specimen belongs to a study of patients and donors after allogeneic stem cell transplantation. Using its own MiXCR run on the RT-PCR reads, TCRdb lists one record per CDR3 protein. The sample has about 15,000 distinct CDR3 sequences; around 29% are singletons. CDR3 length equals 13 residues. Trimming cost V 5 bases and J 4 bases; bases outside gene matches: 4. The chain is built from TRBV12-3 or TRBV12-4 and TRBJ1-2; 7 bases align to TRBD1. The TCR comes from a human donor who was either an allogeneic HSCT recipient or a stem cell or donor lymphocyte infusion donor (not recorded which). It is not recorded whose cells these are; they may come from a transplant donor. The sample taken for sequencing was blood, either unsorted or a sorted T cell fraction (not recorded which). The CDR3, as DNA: TGTGCCAGCAGTCTGGGACAGAGCTATGGCTACACCTTC. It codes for CASSLGQSYGYTF.